This is a list of T cell receptor beta chains from one sample in a study of blood T cell repertoires in COVID-19. Profiled with immunoSEQ multiplex PCR; TCRdb holds only in-frame clones, not every one. The sample has under 400,000 clones, 80% to 90% seen once. The sample consisted of PBMCs or T cells enriched from blood (not recorded which). These TCRs come from a man aged 35 to 55 in a cohort exposed to, infected with or recovered from COVID-19 (not recorded which). CDR3s include the opening cysteine and the closing phenylalanine or tryptophan. A D gene is named only where the DNA matches it firmly. Clone size appears in some rows only: once, few, many, or a class for an expanded clone.

clone size	D gene	V gene	J gene	CDR3 protein	CDR3 DNA
few	TRBD2	TRBV7-9	TRBJ2-3	CASSLAGRVPDTQYF	TGTGCCAGCAGCCTAGCCGGGAGGGTACCAGATACGCAGTATTTT
.	TRBD2	TRBV3-1/TRBV3-2	TRBJ2-1	CASRIGTSGTEEFF	TGTGCCAGCAGGATAGGGACTAGCGGGACCGAGGAGTTCTTC
.	TRBD1	TRBV25-1	TRBJ1-4	CASSIPGTGSREKLFF	TGTGCCAGCAGTATACCCGGGACAGGGTCGCGTGAAAAACTGTTTTTT
.	TRBD1	TRBV5-1	TRBJ1-1	CASSLEGAPNTEAFF	TGCGCCAGCAGCTTGGAGGGGGCCCCTAACACTGAAGCTTTCTTT
.	TRBD2	TRBV18	TRBJ2-7	CASSLEGGTSGNEGPSYEQYF	TGTGCCAGCTCACTCGAGGGGGGGACTAGCGGGAATGAGGGCCCCTCCTACGAGCAGTACTTC
.	.	TRBV4-1	TRBJ2-7	CASSQEENYYEQYF	TGCGCCAGCAGCCAAGAAGAGAACTACTACGAGCAGTACTTC
.	.	TRBV5-1	TRBJ2-6	CASRRYSGANVLTF	TGCGCCAGCAGGCGTTACTCTGGGGCCAACGTCCTGACTTTC
.	TRBD1	TRBV30	TRBJ1-4	CAWSSKGTGDEKLFF	TGTGCCTGGAGTTCAAAGGGGACAGGGGATGAAAAACTGTTTTTT
.	TRBD1	TRBV4-2	TRBJ1-6	CASSRTDRGSSPLHF	TGTGCCAGCAGCCGTACAGACAGGGGGAGTTCACCCCTCCACTTT
.	.	TRBV19	TRBJ1-5	CASSIIRHPQHF	TGTGCCAGTAGTATCATCAGGCATCCCCAGCATTTT
once	TRBD2	TRBV19	TRBJ2-5	CASSIDKGRAWTSGRETQYF	TGTGCCAGTAGTATAGATAAGGGAAGGGCATGGACTAGCGGGAGGGAGACCCAGTACTTC
.	TRBD1	TRBV28	TRBJ1-2	CASSGGQGYGYTF	TGTGCCAGCAGCGGTGGACAGGGCTATGGCTACACCTTC
few	TRBD2	TRBV6-4	TRBJ2-1	CASSDGAGGYNEQFF	TGTGCCAGCAGTGACGGAGCGGGGGGGTACAATGAGCAGTTCTTC
.	TRBD1	TRBV2	TRBJ1-4	CASIDDRGSEKLFF	TGTGCCAGCATTGATGACAGGGGAAGTGAAAAACTGTTTTTT
once	.	TRBV19	TRBJ1-3	CASLDFRVGNTIYF	TGTGCCAGTCTCGATTTCAGGGTTGGAAACACCATATATTTT
.	TRBD1	TRBV10-1	TRBJ2-1	CASNPGQNNEQFF	TGCGCCAGCAATCCGGGACAGAACAATGAGCAGTTCTTC
.	.	TRBV30	TRBJ1-2	CAWSSNYGYTF	TGTGCCTGGAGTTCAAACTATGGCTACACCTTC
.	TRBD1	TRBV7-6	TRBJ1-1	CASSKTGLREAFF	TGTGCCAGCAGCAAGACAGGGTTACGCGAAGCTTTCTTT
.	TRBD2	TRBV19	TRBJ2-7	CASRKEAGNSYEQYF	TGTGCCAGTAGAAAAGAAGCGGGAAACTCCTACGAGCAGTACTTC
once	.	TRBV30	TRBJ1-2	CAWSPQTAPRSGYTF	TGTGCCTGGAGTCCCCAGACGGCGCCTAGGAGTGGCTACACCTTC
.	TRBD2	TRBV24-1	TRBJ2-1	CATSDGKLSGLAGHNEQFF	TGTGCCACCAGTGACGGCAAACTCTCGGGACTAGCGGGACACAATGAGCAGTTCTTC
.	TRBD1	TRBV6-5	TRBJ1-6	CARGGTGTYNSPLHF	TGTGCCAGGGGGGGGACAGGGACCTATAATTCACCCCTCCACTTT
.	TRBD2	TRBV5-1	TRBJ2-1	CASSSIAGGGYNEQFF	TGCGCCAGCAGCTCGATAGCGGGAGGTGGCTACAATGAGCAGTTCTTC
few	.	TRBV7-9	TRBJ2-1	CASSKQGQKFNEQFF	TGTGCCAGCTCTAAGCAGGGGCAAAAGTTTAATGAGCAGTTCTTC
.	TRBD2	TRBV4-1	TRBJ2-1	CASSQDGLAGGVFYNEQFF	TGCGCCAGCAGCCAAGACGGACTAGCGGGAGGAGTATTCTACAATGAGCAGTTCTTC
.	.	TRBV29-1	TRBJ1-1	CSVGGPGNTEAFF	TGCAGCGTCGGGGGGCCGGGGAACACTGAAGCTTTCTTT
once	TRBD1	TRBV30	TRBJ1-2	CAWRKRGPRDNYGYTF	TGTGCCTGGAGAAAAAGGGGGCCTAGGGATAACTATGGCTACACCTTC
few	.	TRBV5-1	TRBJ2-1	CASSLGAGRNNEQFF	TGCGCCAGCAGCTTGGGCGCGGGACGGAACAATGAGCAGTTCTTC
.	TRBD2	TRBV6-1	TRBJ2-2	CASSEGTSDTGELFF	TGTGCCAGCAGTGAAGGGACTAGCGACACCGGGGAGCTGTTTTTT
.	.	TRBV27	TRBJ1-2	CASSLRGAGRYGYTF	TGTGCCAGCAGTTTAAGGGGCGCTGGCCGATATGGCTACACCTTC
few	.	TRBV9	TRBJ1-2	CASSVARDRPLGYTF	TGTGCCAGCAGCGTAGCGAGGGATCGTCCCCTTGGCTACACCTTC
few	.	TRBV29-1	TRBJ1-4	CSVESDPPAGKLFF	TGCAGCGTTGAATCCGATCCCCCCGCCGGAAAACTGTTTTTT
.	TRBD2	TRBV5-1	TRBJ2-3	CASSTPGLAGGSTDTQYF	TGCGCCAGCAGCACTCCGGGACTAGCGGGAGGGAGTACAGATACGCAGTATTTT
.	TRBD1	TRBV28	TRBJ1-3	CASSLDRVGNTIYF	TGTGCCAGCAGTCTAGACAGGGTTGGAAACACCATATATTTT
.	TRBD1	TRBV19	TRBJ2-1	CASNSRDSYYNEQFF	TGTGCCAGTAATAGCCGGGACAGCTACTACAATGAGCAGTTCTTC
.	.	TRBV2	TRBJ1-5	CASRQGLFNQPQHF	TGTGCCAGCAGACAGGGTTTATTCAATCAGCCCCAGCATTTT
.	.	TRBV30	TRBJ2-7	CAWSLGAEYEQYF	TGTGCCTGGAGTTTGGGGGCGGAGTACGAGCAGTACTTC
.	TRBD2	TRBV7-6	TRBJ2-1	CASSLTSGSKFF	TGTGCCAGCAGCCTCACTAGCGGGAGTAAGTTCTTC
.	TRBD2	TRBV18	TRBJ2-3	CASLPLAGRTDTQYF	TGTGCCAGCTTACCACTAGCGGGTAGAACAGATACGCAGTATTTT
.	TRBD1	TRBV5-1	TRBJ2-5	CASSSIQGGQETQYF	TGCGCCAGCAGCTCGATACAGGGGGGCCAAGAGACCCAGTACTTC
few	.	TRBV2	TRBJ2-3	CASSDTGTSTDTQYF	TGTGCCAGCAGTGATACGGGTACTAGCACAGATACGCAGTATTTT
.	TRBD1	TRBV11-1	TRBJ2-7	CASSWGQAYEQYF	TGTGCCAGCAGCTGGGGACAGGCCTACGAGCAGTACTTC
.	.	TRBV5-1	TRBJ1-2	CASSRVARKNYGYTF	TGCGCCAGCAGTCGGGTTGCCCGAAAAAACTATGGCTACACCTTC
.	.	TRBV25-1	TRBJ2-1	CASSERGGAYNEQFF	TGTGCCAGCAGTGAAAGGGGCGGGGCCTACAATGAGCAGTTCTTC
.	TRBD1	TRBV5-1	TRBJ2-3	CASSRQGGFTDTQYF	TGCGCCAGCAGCAGACAGGGGGGGTTCACAGATACGCAGTATTTT